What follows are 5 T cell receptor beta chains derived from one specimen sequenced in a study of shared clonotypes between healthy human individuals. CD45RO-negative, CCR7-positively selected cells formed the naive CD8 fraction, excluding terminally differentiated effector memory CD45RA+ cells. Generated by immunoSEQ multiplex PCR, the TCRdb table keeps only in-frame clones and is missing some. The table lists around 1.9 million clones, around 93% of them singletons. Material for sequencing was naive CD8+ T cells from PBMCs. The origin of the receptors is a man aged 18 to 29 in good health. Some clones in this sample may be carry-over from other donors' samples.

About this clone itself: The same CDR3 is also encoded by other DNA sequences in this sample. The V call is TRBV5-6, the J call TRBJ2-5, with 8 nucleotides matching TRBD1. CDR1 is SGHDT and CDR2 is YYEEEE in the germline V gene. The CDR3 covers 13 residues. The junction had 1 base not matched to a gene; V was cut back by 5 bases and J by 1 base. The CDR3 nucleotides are TGTGCCAGCAGTACAGGGGGCCAAGAGACCCAGTACTTC. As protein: CASSTGGQETQYF. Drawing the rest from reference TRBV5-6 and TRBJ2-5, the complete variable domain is DAGVTQSPTHLIKTRGQQVTLRCSPKSGHDTVSWYQQALGQGPQFIFQYYEEEERQRGNFPDRFSGHQFPNYSSELNVNALLLGDSALYLCASSTGGQETQYFGPGTRLLVL.

Here the CDR3 DNA reads TGTGCCAGCAGTTCCGGGACTAGACTATACAATGAGCAGTTCTTC. It encodes CASSSGTRLYNEQFF. The genes are TRBV6-9 and TRBJ2-1; 8 bases align to TRBD2. The CDR3 covers 15 residues. J gave up 4 bases and V 4 bases, and 6 bases lay outside the gene matches. The germline V gene encodes CDR1 MNHGY and CDR2 SVAAGI.

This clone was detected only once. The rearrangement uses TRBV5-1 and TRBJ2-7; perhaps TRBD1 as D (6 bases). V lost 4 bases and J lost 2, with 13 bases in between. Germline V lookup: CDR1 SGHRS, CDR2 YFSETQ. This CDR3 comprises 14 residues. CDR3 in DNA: TGCGCCAGCAGCAGCCGGGACATTACCTACGAGCAGTACTTC. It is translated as CASSSRDITYEQYF. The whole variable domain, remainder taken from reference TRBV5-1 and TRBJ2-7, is KAGVTQTPRYLIKTRGQQVTLSCSPISGHRSVSWYQQTPGQGLQFLFEYFSETQRNKGNFPGRFSGRQFSNSRSEMNVSTLELGDSALYLCASSSRDITYEQYFGPGTRLTVT.

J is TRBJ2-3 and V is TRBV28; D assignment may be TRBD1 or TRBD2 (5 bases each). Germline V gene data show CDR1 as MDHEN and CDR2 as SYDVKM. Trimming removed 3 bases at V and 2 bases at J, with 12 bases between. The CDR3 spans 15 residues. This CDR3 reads CASSFYEGHTDTQYF. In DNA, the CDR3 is TGTGCCAGCAGTTTTTATGAGGGGCACACAGATACGCAGTATTTT.

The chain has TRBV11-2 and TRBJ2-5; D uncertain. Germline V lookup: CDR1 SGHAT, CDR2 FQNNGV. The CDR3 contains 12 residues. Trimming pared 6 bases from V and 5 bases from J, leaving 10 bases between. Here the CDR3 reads CASSILGETQYF. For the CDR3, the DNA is TGTGCCAGCAGTATCCTAGGGGAGACCCAGTACTTC. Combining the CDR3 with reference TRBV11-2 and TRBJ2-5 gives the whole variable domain EAGVAQSPRYKIIEKRQSVAFWCNPISGHATLYWYQQILGQGPKLLIQFQNNGVVDDSQLPKDRFSAERLKGVDSTLKIQPAKLEDSAVYLCASSILGETQYFGPGTRLLVL.